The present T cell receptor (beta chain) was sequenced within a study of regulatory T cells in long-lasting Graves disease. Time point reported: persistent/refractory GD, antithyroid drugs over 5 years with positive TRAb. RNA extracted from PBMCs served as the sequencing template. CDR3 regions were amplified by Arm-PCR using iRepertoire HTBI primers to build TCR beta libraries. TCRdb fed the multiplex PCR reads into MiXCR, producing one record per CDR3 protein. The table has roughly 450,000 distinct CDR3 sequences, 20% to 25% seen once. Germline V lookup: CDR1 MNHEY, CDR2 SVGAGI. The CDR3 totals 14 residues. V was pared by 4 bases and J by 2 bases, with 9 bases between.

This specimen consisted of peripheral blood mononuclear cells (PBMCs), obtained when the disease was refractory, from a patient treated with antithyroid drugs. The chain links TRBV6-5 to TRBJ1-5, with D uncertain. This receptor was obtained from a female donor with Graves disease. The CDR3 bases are TGTGCCAGCAGTTCACAGATCCGCAATCAGCCCCAGCATTTT. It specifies CASSSQIRNQPQHF.